The entry below gives a single TCR beta chain sequence along with its context. The data were produced by immunoSEQ multiplex PCR, yet TCRdb's version contains in-frame clones alone and is incomplete. This repertoire shows hundreds of thousands of clones, roughly nine tenths found once; its top ten account for 9.5% to 15%. The CDR3 contains 13 residues. Trimming cost V 5 bases and J 6 bases, with 14 bases left between them. In germline, CDR1 is SGHAT, CDR2 FQNNGV. This record comes from a study of cytomegalovirus exposure and HLA in healthy donors. Sequencing was performed on PBMCs. This TCR derives from a man younger than 30 in good health and CMV-seropositive. The chain carries TRBV11-2 and TRBJ2-7; perhaps TRBD1 as D (5 bases). The DNA for the CDR3 is TGTGCCAGCAGCCCTAAGAGTACAGGCGAGCAGTACTTC. As protein: CASSPKSTGEQYF.